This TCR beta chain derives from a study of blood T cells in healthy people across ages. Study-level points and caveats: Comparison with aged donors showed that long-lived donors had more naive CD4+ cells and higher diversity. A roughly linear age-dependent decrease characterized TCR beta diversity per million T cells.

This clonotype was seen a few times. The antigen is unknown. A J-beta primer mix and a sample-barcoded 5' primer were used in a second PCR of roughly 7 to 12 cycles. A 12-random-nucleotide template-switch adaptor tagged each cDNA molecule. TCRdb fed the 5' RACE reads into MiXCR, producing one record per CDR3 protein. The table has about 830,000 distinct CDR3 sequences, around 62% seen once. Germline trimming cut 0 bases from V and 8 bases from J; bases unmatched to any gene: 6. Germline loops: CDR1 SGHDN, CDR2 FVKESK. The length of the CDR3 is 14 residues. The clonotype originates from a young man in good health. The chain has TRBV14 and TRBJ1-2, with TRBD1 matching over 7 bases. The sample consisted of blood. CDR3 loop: CASSQDDRVWGYTF. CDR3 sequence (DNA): TGTGCCAGCAGCCAAGACGACAGGGTGTGGGGCTACACCTTC.